The 10 T cell receptor beta chains below come from one sample, sequenced in a study of T cell responses to AZD1222 COVID-19 vaccine. Generated by immunoSEQ multiplex PCR, the TCRdb table keeps only in-frame clones and is missing some. Here the sample spans about 100,000 clones, 87% being singletons. Source: peripheral blood, taken on day 0 of AZD1222 vaccination. The receptors stem from an adult in good health.

This clone was seen only a few times. This chain uses TRBV19 with TRBJ1-2; D remains unclear. This CDR3 is 16 amino acids long. Germline CDR1 LNHDA, CDR2 SQIVND (reference sequence). The germline V and J ends were trimmed by 1 base and 5 bases, with 17 bases remaining between them. CDR3: CASSIVFKTEAYGYTF. CDR3 in DNA: TGTGCCAGTAGTATAGTTTTTAAGACGGAGGCTTATGGCTACACCTTC.

This clone was detected a few times. Other DNA sequences from this sample encode an identical CDR3 as well. The rearrangement joins TRBV9 to TRBJ2-7, with 14 bases lining up with TRBD2. Germline CDR1 reads SGDLS; CDR2 reads YYNGEE. Trimming cost V 3 bases and J 3 bases; bases outside gene matches: 2. The CDR3 extends over 15 amino acids. The CDR3 DNA reads as TGTGCCAGCAGCGCTGGGACTAGCGGGAGCTACGAGCAGTACTTC. This codes for CASSAGTSGSYEQYF.

In its sample, this clone was seen once. The gene calls are TRBV9 and TRBJ2-2, with D possibly being TRBD2 (6 bases). The CDR3 runs 16 residues. Germline V CDR1 and CDR2: SGDLS, YYNGEE. V was clipped by 0 bases and J by 1 base, with 10 bases between them. In DNA form, the CDR3 reads TGTGCCAGCAGCGTAGCTCACGGGGGGAACACCGGGGAGCTGTTTTTT. Encoded protein: CASSVAHGGNTGELFF.

The V and J genes are TRBV5-5 and TRBJ1-5; D ambiguous. This CDR3 contains 15 residues. Germline CDR1 is SGHKS and CDR2 is YYEKEE (reference sequence). V lost 3 bases and J lost 3, with 13 bases in between. CDR3 DNA sequence: TGTGCCAGCAGCTCAGCACGAGGGTCCAATCAGCCCCAGCATTTT. Encoded protein: CASSSARGSNQPQHF.

The CDR3 is CSVEGALSSGYGYTF. DNA for the CDR3: TGCAGCGTTGAAGGAGCCCTTTCCTCGGGATATGGCTACACCTTC. V usage is TRBV29-1 and J usage is TRBJ1-2; D remains unclear. The ends were cut back, 1 base at V and 5 bases at J, with 17 bases in the middle. The CDR3 is 15 amino acids. Germline V CDR1 and CDR2: SQVTM, ANQGSEA.

The chain carries TRBV7-2 and TRBJ1-4; D call uncertain. Germline CDR1 reads SGHTA; CDR2 reads FQGNSA. Trimming removed 4 bases at V and 4 bases at J, with 7 bases between. This CDR3 has 13 amino acids. The CDR3 loop is CASSWLRNEKLFF. The CDR3 DNA sequence: TGTGCCAGCAGCTGGCTCCGTAATGAAAAACTGTTTTTT.

V gene TRBV7-3 combines with J gene TRBJ2-1; D might be TRBD2 (5 bases). The length of the CDR3 is 12 residues. With 4 bases removed from V and 12 bases from J, the gap between germline ends came to 13 bases. The germline gives CDR1 SGHTA, CDR2 FQGTGA. The CDR3 loop reads CASSSRLGGQFF. The DNA for the CDR3 is TGTGCCAGCAGCTCCCGCCTCGGAGGGCAGTTCTTC.

The chain joins TRBV5-1 to TRBJ1-1, with 7 positions matching TRBD1. Germline CDR1 SGHRS, CDR2 YFSETQ. Trimming at V came to 2 bases and at J to 0 bases, leaving 13 bases not matched to a gene. This CDR3 has 18 residues. The CDR3 DNA follows: TGCGCCAGCAGCTTTGGCCTACGCGGGACAGAGATGAACACTGAAGCTTTCTTT. It specifies CASSFGLRGTEMNTEAFF.

The V and J genes are TRBV6-1 and TRBJ1-3, with TRBD1 identical over 9 bases. Germline CDR1 and CDR2: MNHNS and SASEGT. The trim removed 0 bases at V and 2 bases at J, leaving 2 bases unmatched. There are 16 residues in the CDR3. The DNA of the CDR3 is TGTGCCAGCAGTGAAGCCGGGACAGGGCCTGGAAACACCATATATTTT. This codes for CASSEAGTGPGNTIYF.

The chain carries TRBV18 and TRBJ1-3, with a possible D match to TRBD1 (6 bases). Trimming took off 3 bases at V and 1 base at J, with 10 bases between the two ends. This CDR3 is built from 15 residues. Per germline, CDR1 KGHSH and CDR2 LQKENI. In nucleotides, the CDR3 is TGTGCCAGCTCACCGGACAGACCTTCTGGAAACACCATATATTTT. It is translated as CASSPDRPSGNTIYF.